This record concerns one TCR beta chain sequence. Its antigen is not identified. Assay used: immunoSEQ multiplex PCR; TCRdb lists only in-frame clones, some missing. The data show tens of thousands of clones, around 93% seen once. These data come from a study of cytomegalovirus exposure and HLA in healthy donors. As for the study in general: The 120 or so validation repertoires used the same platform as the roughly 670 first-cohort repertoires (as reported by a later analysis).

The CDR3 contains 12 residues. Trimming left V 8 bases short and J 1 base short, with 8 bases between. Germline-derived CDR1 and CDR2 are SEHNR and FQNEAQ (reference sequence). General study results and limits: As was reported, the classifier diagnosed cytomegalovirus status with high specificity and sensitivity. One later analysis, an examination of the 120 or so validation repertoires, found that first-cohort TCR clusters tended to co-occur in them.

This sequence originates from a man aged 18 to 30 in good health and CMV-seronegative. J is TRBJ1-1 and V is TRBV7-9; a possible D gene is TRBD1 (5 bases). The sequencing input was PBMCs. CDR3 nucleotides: TGTGCCAGCGACACAGGGAACACTGAAGCTTTCTTT. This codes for CASDTGNTEAFF.